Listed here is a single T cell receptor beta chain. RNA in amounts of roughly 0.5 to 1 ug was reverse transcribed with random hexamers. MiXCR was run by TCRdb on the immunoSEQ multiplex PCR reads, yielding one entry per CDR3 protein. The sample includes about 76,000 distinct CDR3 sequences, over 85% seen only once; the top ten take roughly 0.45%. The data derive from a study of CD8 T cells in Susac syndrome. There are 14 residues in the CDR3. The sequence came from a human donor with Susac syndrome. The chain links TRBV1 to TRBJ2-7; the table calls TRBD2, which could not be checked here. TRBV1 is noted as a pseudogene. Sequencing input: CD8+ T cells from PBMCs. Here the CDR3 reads CTSSRGREANEQYF. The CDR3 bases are TGCACCAGCAGCCGGGGGCGGGAGGCCAACGAGCAGTACTTC.